This paragraph reports one T cell receptor beta chain. The data were taken from a study of naive and memory T cell subsets. CDR1 SGHAT and CDR2 FQDESV come from the germline V gene (reference sequence). CDR3 length equals 13 residues. V gave up 0 bases and J gave up 6 bases, with 8 bases separating them. Both TRBC1 and TRBC2 were covered by a beta constant-region primer of two equimolar oligonucleotides. TCRdb ran MiXCR on the UMI-ligation and nested PCR reads and lists one entry per CDR3 protein. This sample has tens of thousands of distinct CDR3 sequences; approximately 12% occur once, and the top ten carry roughly 21%.

The rearrangement joins TRBV11-1 to TRBJ1-2; D gene ambiguous. The sample consisted of effector memory CD4+ T cells from blood. Subset reported: effector memory, CD45RA- CD27-. The sequence was collected from a human donor in good health. The CDR3 nucleotides are TGTGCCAGCAGCTTAGCGGAGAGGAATGGCTACACCTTC. Translation gives CASSLAERNGYTF.